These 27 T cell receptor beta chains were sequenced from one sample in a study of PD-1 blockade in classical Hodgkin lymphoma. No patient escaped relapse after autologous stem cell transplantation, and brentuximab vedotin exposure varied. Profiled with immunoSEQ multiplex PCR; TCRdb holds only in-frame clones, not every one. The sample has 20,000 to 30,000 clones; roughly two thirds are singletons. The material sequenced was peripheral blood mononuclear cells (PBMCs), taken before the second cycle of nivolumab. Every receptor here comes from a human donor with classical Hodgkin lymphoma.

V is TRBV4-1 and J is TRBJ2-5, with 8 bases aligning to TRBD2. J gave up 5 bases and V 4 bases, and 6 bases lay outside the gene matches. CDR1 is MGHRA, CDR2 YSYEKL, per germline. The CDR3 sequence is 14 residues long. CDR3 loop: CASSRERLAETQYF. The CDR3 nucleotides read TGCGCCAGCAGCCGTGAGCGACTAGCGGAGACCCAGTACTTC.

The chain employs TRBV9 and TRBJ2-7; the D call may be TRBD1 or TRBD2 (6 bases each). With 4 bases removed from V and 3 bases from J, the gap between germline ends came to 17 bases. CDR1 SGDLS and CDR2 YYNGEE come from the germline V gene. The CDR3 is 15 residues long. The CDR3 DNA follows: TGTGCCAGCAGCTTTCCCGCCGGGGGCATCTACGAGCAGTACTTC. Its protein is CASSFPAGGIYEQYF. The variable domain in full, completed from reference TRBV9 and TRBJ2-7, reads DSGVTQTPKHLITATGQRVTLRCSPRSGDLSVYWYQQSLDQGLQFLIQYYNGEERAKGNILERFSAQQFPDLHSELNLSSLELGDSALYFCASSFPAGGIYEQYFGPGTRLTVT.

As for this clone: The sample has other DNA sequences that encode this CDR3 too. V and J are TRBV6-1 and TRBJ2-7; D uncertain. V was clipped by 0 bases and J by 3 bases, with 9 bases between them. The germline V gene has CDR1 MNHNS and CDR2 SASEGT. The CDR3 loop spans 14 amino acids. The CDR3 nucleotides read TGTGCCAGCAGTGAAGCGTTTCAGGACTACGAGCAGTACTTC. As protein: CASSEAFQDYEQYF.

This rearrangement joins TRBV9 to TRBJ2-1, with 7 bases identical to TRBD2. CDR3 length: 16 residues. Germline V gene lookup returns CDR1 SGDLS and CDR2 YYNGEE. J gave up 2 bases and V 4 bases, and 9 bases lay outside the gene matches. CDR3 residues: CASSPSTSNTYNEQFF. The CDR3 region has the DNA TGTGCCAGCAGCCCCTCGACTAGCAACACCTACAATGAGCAGTTCTTC.

The DNA for the CDR3 is TGTGCCAGCAGCTTAGGGGCGGGACCGCTAGAGCAGTACTTC. Translating gives CASSLGAGPLEQYF. V and J are TRBV11-2 and TRBJ2-7, with D perhaps TRBD2 (6 bases). The V and J ends lost 1 base and 7 bases respectively, with 14 bases between them. Germline values: CDR1 SGHAT, CDR2 FQNNGV. The CDR3 length is 14 residues.

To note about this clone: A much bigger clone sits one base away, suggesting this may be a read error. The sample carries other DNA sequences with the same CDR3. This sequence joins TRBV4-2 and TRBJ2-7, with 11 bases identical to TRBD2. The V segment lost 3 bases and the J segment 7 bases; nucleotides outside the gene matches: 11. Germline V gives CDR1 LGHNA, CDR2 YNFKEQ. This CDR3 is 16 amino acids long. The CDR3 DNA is TGTGCCAGCAGCCACGTTATAGGACTAGCGGGCTATGAGCAGTACTTC. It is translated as CASSHVIGLAGYEQYF.

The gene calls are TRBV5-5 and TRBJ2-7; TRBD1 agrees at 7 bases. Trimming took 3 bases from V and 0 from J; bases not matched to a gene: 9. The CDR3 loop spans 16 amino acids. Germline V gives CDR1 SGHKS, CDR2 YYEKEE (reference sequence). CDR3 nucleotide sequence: TGTGCCAGCAGCTCCAACCTGGACAGGAGCTCCTACGAGCAGTACTTC. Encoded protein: CASSSNLDRSSYEQYF.

The DNA of the CDR3 is TGTGCCTGGAGTGTATTAGGTCGGACGATGACTGAAGCTTTCTTT. This encodes CAWSVLGRTMTEAFF. The chain combines TRBV30 with TRBJ1-1, with no clear D. V dropped 0 bases and J dropped 5 bases, with 16 bases sitting between them. CDR1 and CDR2 from the germline V gene are GTSNPN and SVGIG (reference sequence). The CDR3 loop spans 15 amino acids.

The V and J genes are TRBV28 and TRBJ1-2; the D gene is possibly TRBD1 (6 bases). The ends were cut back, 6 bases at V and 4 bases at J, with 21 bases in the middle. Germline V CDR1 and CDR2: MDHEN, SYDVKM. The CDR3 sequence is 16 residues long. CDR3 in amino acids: CASRCLLAGDVYGYTF. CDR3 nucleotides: TGTGCCAGCAGGTGCCTTTTGGCAGGGGACGTCTATGGCTACACCTTC.

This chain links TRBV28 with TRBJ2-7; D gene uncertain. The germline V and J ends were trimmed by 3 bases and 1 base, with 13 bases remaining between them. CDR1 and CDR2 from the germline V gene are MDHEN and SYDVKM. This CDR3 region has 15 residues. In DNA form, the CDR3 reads TGTGCCAGCAGTTTTAGGGCGGAAGCATCCTACGAGCAGTACTTC. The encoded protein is CASSFRAEASYEQYF.

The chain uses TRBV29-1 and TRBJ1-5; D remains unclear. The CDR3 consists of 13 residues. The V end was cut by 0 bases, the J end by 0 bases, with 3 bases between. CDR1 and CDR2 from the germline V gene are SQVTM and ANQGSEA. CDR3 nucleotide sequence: TGCAGCGTTGAAGAGTATAGCAATCAGCCCCAGCATTTT. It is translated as CSVEEYSNQPQHF.

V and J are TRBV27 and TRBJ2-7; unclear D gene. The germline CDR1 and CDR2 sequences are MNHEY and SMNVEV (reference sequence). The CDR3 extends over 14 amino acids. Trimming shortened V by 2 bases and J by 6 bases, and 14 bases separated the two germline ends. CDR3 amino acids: CASSLTATYTEQYF. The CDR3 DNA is TGTGCCAGCAGTTTAACAGCGACCTATACCGAGCAGTACTTC.

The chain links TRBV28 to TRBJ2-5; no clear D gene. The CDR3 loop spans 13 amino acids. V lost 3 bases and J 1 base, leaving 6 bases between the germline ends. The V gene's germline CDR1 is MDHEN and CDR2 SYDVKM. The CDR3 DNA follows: TGTGCCAGCAGTTTTGGTGGCCAAGAGACCCAGTACTTC. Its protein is CASSFGGQETQYF.

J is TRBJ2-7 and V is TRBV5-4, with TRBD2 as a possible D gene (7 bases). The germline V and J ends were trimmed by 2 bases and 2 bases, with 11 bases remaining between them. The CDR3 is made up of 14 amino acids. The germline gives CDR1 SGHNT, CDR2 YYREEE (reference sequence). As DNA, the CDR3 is TGTGCCAGCAGCTTAGGGGGGGATACCTACGAGCAGTACTTC. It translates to CASSLGGDTYEQYF. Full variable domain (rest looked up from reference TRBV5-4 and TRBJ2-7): ETGVTQSPTHLIKTRGQQVTLRCSSQSGHNTVSWYQQALGQGPQFIFQYYREEENGRGNFPPRFSGLQFPNYSSELNVNALELDDSALYLCASSLGGDTYEQYFGPGTRLTVT.

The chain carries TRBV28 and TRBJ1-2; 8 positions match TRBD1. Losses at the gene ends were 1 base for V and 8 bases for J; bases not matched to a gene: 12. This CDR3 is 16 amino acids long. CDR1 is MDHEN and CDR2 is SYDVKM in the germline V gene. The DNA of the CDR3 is TGTGCCAGCAGTTTATTGGCGACAGGGGAGGAGGAAGGCTACACCTTC. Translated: CASSLLATGEEEGYTF.

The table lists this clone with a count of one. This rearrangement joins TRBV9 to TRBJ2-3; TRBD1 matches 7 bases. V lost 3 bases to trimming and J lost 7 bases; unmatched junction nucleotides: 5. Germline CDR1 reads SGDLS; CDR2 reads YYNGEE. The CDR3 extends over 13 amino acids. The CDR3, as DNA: TGTGCCAGCAGCGCTACAGGGGAGTATACGCAGTATTTT. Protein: CASSATGEYTQYF. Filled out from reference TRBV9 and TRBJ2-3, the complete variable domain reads DSGVTQTPKHLITATGQRVTLRCSPRSGDLSVYWYQQSLDQGLQFLIQYYNGEERAKGNILERFSAQQFPDLHSELNLSSLELGDSALYFCASSATGEYTQYFGPGTRLTVL.

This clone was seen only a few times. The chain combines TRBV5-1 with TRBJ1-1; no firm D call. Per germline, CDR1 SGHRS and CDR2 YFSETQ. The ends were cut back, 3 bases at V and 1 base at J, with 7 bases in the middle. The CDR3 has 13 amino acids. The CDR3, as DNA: TGCGCCAGCAGCTCCCCTAAGAACACTGAAGCTTTCTTT. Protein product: CASSSPKNTEAFF.

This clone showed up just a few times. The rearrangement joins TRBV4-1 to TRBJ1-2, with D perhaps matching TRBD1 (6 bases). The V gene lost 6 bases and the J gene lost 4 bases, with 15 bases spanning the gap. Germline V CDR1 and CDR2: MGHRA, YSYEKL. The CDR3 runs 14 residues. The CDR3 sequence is CASSRQVGTYGYTF. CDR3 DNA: TGCGCCAGCAGTCGACAGGTGGGGACCTATGGCTACACCTTC.

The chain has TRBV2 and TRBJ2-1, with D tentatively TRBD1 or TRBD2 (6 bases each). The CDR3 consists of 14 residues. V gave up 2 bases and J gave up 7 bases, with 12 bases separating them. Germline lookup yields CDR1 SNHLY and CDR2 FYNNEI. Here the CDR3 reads CASSERRGGNEQFF. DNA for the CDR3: TGTGCCAGCAGTGAACGAAGAGGGGGGAATGAGCAGTTCTTC. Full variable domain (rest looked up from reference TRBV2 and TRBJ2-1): EPEVTQTPSHQVTQMGQEVILRCVPISNHLYFYWYRQILGQKVEFLVSFYNNEISEKSEIFDDQFSVERPDGSNFTLKIRSTKLEDSAMYFCASSERRGGNEQFFGPGTRLTVL.

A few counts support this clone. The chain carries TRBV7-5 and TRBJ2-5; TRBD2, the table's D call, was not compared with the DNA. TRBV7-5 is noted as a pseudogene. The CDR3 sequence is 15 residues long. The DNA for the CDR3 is TGTGCCAGAAGCTTTGCGGGGGAGCTACAAGAGACCCAGTACTTC. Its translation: CARSFAGELQETQYF.

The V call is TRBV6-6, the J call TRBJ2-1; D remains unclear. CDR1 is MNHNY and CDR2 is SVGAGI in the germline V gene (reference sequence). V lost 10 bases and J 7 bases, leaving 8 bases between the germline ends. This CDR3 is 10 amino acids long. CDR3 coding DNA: TGTGCCATCTCTGGGAATGAGCAGTTCTTC. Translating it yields CAISGNEQFF.

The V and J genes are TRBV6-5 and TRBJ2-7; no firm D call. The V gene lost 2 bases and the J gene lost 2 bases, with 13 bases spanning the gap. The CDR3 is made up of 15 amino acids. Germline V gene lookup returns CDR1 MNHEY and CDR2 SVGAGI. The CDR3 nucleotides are TGTGCCAGCAGTTACAGCTTGACCGTAGCCTACGAGCAGTACTTC. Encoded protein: CASSYSLTVAYEQYF.

DNA of the CDR3: TGTGCCAGCAGCTTATGGGTTTCTAGCGGGGCCCCCTACAATGAGCAGTTCTTC. Encoded protein: CASSLWVSSGAPYNEQFF. This chain uses TRBV7-3 with TRBJ2-1; 9 nucleotides match TRBD2. The CDR3 is 18 amino acids. With V trimmed by 2 bases and J by 2 bases, 10 bases remained unmatched. The germline gives CDR1 SGHTA, CDR2 FQGTGA.

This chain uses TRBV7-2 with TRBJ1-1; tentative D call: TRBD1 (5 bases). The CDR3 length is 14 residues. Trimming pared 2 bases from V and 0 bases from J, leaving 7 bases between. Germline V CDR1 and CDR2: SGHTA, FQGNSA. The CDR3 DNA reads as TGTGCCAGCAGCTTACTGGGACTGAACACTGAAGCTTTCTTT. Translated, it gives CASSLLGLNTEAFF.

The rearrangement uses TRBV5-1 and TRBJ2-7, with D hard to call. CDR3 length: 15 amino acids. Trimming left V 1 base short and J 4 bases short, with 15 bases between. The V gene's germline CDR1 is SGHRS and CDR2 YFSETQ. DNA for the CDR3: TGCGCCAGCAGCTTGTCGCCCGCTGCCGAATACGAGCAGTACTTC. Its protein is CASSLSPAAEYEQYF. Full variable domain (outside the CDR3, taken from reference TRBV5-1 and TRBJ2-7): KAGVTQTPRYLIKTRGQQVTLSCSPISGHRSVSWYQQTPGQGLQFLFEYFSETQRNKGNFPGRFSGRQFSNSRSEMNVSTLELGDSALYLCASSLSPAAEYEQYFGPGTRLTVT.

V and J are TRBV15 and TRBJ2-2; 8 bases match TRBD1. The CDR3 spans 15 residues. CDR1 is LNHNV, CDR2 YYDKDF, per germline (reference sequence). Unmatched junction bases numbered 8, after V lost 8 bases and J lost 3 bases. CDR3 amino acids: CATRASTGDTGELFF. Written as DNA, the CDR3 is TGTGCCACCCGTGCCTCGACAGGGGACACCGGGGAGCTGTTTTTT.

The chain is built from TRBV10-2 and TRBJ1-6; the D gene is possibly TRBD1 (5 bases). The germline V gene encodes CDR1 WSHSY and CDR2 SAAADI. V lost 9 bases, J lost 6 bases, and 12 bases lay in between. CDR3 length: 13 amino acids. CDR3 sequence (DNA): TGCGCCAGTACCAGGGACGTTAATTCACCCCTCCACTTT. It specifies CASTRDVNSPLHF.